The present T cell receptor beta chain was sequenced within a study of beta chain features in type 1 diabetes. Study-wide findings and caveats: cDNA-based reads could over-represent cells with high TCR expression. Insertion counts at VDJ junctions were lower in type 1 diabetes patients, who also showed more deletions there.

Only a few counts were recorded for this clone. The antigen remains undetermined. V lost 4 bases to trimming and J lost 5 bases; unmatched junction nucleotides: 2. The length of the CDR3 is 14 residues. CDR1 and CDR2 (germline): SGHVS, FQNEAQ. Of the isolated RNA, all was reverse transcribed, and so the sequenced material was expressed TCRB transcripts. Measured with immunoSEQ multiplex PCR; TCRdb has only the in-frame clones, and not every one. The data show about 150,000 clones, 7.5% to 10% seen once. Staining for CD45RO/CCR7/CD25/CD127/CD95/CD27 allowed sorting of CD4+ naive, central memory, regulatory and stem cell-like memory cells.

The sequenced sample was central memory CD4+ T cells from blood. This TCR was recovered from a man between 18 and 35 years old in good health. The chain links TRBV7-8 to TRBJ1-5; 10 nucleotides match TRBD1. In DNA, the CDR3 is TGTGCCAGCAGCTACGGGACAGGGGATCAGCCCCAGCATTTT. Its translation is CASSYGTGDQPQHF.